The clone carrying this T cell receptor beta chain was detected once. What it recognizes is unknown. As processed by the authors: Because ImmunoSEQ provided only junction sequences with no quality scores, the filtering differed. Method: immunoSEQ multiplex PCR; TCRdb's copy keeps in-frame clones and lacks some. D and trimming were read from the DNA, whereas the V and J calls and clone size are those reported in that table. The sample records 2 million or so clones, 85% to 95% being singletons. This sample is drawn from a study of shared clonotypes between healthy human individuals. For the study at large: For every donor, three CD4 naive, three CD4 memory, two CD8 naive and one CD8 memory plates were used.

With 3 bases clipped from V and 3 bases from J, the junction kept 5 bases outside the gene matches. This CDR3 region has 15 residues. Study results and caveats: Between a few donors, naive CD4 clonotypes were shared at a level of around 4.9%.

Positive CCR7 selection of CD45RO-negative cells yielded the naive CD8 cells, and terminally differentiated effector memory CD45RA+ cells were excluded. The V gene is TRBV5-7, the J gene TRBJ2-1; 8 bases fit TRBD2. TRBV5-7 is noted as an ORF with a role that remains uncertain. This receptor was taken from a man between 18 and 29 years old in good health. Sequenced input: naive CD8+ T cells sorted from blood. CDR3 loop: CASSSERGSYNEQFF. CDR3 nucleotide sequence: TGTGCCAGCAGCTCAGAGCGGGGGAGCTACAATGAGCAGTTCTTC.